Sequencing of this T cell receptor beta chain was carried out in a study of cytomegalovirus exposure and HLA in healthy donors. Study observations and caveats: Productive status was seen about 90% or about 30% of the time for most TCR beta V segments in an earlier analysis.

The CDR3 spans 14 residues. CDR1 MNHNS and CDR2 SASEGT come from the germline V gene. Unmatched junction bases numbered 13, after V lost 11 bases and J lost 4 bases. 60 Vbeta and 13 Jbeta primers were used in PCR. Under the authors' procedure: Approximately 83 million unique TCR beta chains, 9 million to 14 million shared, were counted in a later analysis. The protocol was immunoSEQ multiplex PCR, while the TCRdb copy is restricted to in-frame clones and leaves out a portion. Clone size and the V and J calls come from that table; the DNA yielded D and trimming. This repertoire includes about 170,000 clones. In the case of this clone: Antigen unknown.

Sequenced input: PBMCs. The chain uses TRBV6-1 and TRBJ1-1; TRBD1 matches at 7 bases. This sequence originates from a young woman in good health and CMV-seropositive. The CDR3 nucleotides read TGTGCCTGCAAATCGACAGGGTTCGGCACTGAAGCTTTCTTT. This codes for CACKSTGFGTEAFF.